This entry lists 24 T cell receptor beta chains sequenced from one sample in a study of PD-1 blockade in classical Hodgkin lymphoma. Documented time point: cycle 4 day 1 (C4D1), after five to seven weeks of nivolumab. Every patient was affected by relapse after autologous stem cell transplantation, while exposure to brentuximab vedotin was not uniform. The table came from immunoSEQ multiplex PCR; TCRdb's copy has only in-frame clones and leaves some out. The repertoire holds 41,000 or so clones, with around 74% as singletons. This sample comprised peripheral blood mononuclear cells (PBMCs), obtained before the fourth cycle of nivolumab. All receptors derive from a human donor with classical Hodgkin lymphoma.

This clone was seen a handful of times. The CDR3 nucleotides read TGCGCCAGCAGCCAAGAAGGCTGGGCGGGAGCAGGAGAGACCCAGTACTTC. It is translated as CASSQEGWAGAGETQYF. The chain is built from TRBV4-1 and TRBJ2-5; 7 positions agree with TRBD2. CDR3 length equals 17 residues. Looked up from germline, CDR1 is MGHRA and CDR2 is YSYEKL. J was trimmed by 4 bases and V by 0 bases; bases with no gene match: 11.

This chain links TRBV5-4 with TRBJ2-3; weak D call: TRBD2 (6 bases). This CDR3 comprises 17 residues. V was shortened by 0 bases and J by 0 bases, with 14 bases between the two germline ends. Germline CDR1 reads SGHNT; CDR2 reads YYREEE (reference sequence). As DNA, the CDR3 is TGTGCCAGCAGCTTGGGGAAGCCGGGACTGAGCACAGATACGCAGTATTTT. Amino acid sequence: CASSLGKPGLSTDTQYF.

The rearrangement joins TRBV5-1 to TRBJ1-2; tentative D call: TRBD1 (5 bases). The V end was cut by 7 bases, the J end by 2 bases, with 12 bases between. CDR1 is SGHRS and CDR2 is YFSETQ in the germline V gene. The CDR3 runs 13 residues. In nucleotides, the CDR3 is TGCGCCAGCCGGGTGGGGCAAAACTATGGCTACACCTTC. This translates into CASRVGQNYGYTF. Full variable domain (remainder filled in from reference TRBV5-1 and TRBJ1-2): KAGVTQTPRYLIKTRGQQVTLSCSPISGHRSVSWYQQTPGQGLQFLFEYFSETQRNKGNFPGRFSGRQFSNSRSEMNVSTLELGDSALYLCASRVGQNYGYTFGSGTRLTVV.

This clone was detected once. This chain joins TRBV4-3 and TRBJ2-5; TRBD2 matches 8 bases. Germline V gene data show CDR1 as LGHNA and CDR2 as YSLEER. V lost 1 base, J lost 1 base, and 5 bases stayed unmatched. This CDR3 comprises 16 residues. CDR3 bases: TGCGCCAGCAGCCAAGCCTTTAGCGGGGCCCAAGAGACCCAGTACTTC. It encodes CASSQAFSGAQETQYF.

The chain uses TRBV4-3 and TRBJ2-2; TRBD2 is a possible D gene (5 bases). Germline CDR1 is LGHNA and CDR2 is YSLEER. The CDR3 spans 16 residues. V gave up 4 bases and J gave up 5 bases, with 17 bases separating them. The CDR3 bases are TGCGCCAGCAGCCCCGCTAGCTCCAGAACGACCGGGGAGCTGTTTTTT. Amino acid sequence: CASSPASSRTTGELFF.

The chain employs TRBV27 and TRBJ2-7; D not resolved. From germline, CDR1 is MNHEY and CDR2 SMNVEV (reference sequence). The CDR3 runs 13 residues. V dropped 6 bases and J dropped 4 bases, with 13 bases sitting between them. The chain's CDR3 is CASRRHGPYEQYF. The CDR3, as DNA: TGTGCCAGCAGAAGACACGGCCCTTACGAGCAGTACTTC.

V and J are TRBV6-5 and TRBJ1-2, with TRBD1 matching over 10 bases. The germline V gene encodes CDR1 MNHEY and CDR2 SVGAGI. The CDR3 sequence is 13 residues long. V lost 6 bases, J lost 8 bases, and 6 bases stayed unmatched. Here the CDR3 reads CASRETGGEGYTF. The CDR3 coding sequence is TGTGCCAGCAGGGAGACAGGGGGCGAGGGCTACACCTTC.

The J gene is TRBJ1-4, the V gene TRBV6-9, with TRBD1 matching over 10 bases. Germline CDR1 is MNHGY and CDR2 is SVAAGI. CDR3 length equals 16 residues. J lost 7 bases, V lost 6 bases, and 11 bases had no gene match. The DNA for the CDR3 is TGTGCCAGCAGCCCCGGGACAGGGGAAAGTGGTGAAAAACTGTTTTTT. Encoded protein: CASSPGTGESGEKLFF.

The chain uses TRBV11-3 and TRBJ2-1; 7 nucleotides agree with TRBD2. V gave up 1 base and J gave up 10 bases; unmatched junction bases: 4. The CDR3 contains 13 residues. CDR1 is SGHNT, CDR2 YENEEA, per germline. DNA of the CDR3: TGTGCCAGCAGCTTAGGGGAGGGTGGGGAGCAGTTCTTC. Amino acid sequence: CASSLGEGGEQFF. The variable domain in full, completed from reference TRBV11-3 and TRBJ2-1, reads EAGVVQSPRYKIIEKKQPVAFWCNPISGHNTLYWYLQNLGQGPELLIRYENEEAVDDSQLPKDRFSAERLKGVDSTLKIQPAELGDSAVYLCASSLGEGGEQFFGPGTRLTVL.

This sequence joins TRBV7-8 and TRBJ2-5, with D unclear. V lost 4 bases and J lost 1, with 10 bases in between. CDR1 is SGHVS and CDR2 is FQNEAQ in the germline V gene. The CDR3 covers 14 residues. In nucleotides, the CDR3 is TGTGCCAGCAGCTCGCCAACCCCCCAAGAGACCCAGTACTTC. It translates to CASSSPTPQETQYF.

The CDR3 loop is CASSLEVTAHNEQFF. In DNA form, the CDR3 reads TGTGCCAGCAGCTTGGAAGTAACGGCCCACAATGAGCAGTTCTTC. The V gene is TRBV5-4, the J gene TRBJ2-1, with D hard to call. The CDR3 consists of 15 residues. The V gene lost 0 bases and the J gene lost 5 bases, with 12 bases spanning the gap. The germline V gene has CDR1 SGHNT and CDR2 YYREEE (reference sequence).

The chain carries TRBV7-3 and TRBJ2-1; D gene ambiguous. The CDR3 extends over 19 amino acids. The V and J ends lost 2 bases and 3 bases respectively, with 23 bases between them. Germline V gives CDR1 SGHTA, CDR2 FQGTGA. The CDR3: CASSLPAMGSLSVYNEQFF. Written as DNA, the CDR3 is TGTGCCAGCAGCTTACCCGCCATGGGGTCCCTTTCCGTCTACAATGAGCAGTTCTTC. Supplemented by reference TRBV7-3 and TRBJ2-1, the full variable domain reads GAGVSQTPSNKVTEKGKYVELRCDPISGHTALYWYRQSLGQGPEFLIYFQGTGAADDSGLPNDRFFAVRPEGSVSTLKIQRTERGDSAVYLCASSLPAMGSLSVYNEQFFGPGTRLTVL.

The CDR3 DNA reads as TGTGCCAGCAGTTCGAGGGGGAGGTCCTACGAGCAGTACTTC. Amino acids: CASSSRGRSYEQYF. The J gene is TRBJ2-7, the V gene TRBV5-4; possibly TRBD1 or TRBD2 for D (6 bases each). Trimming shortened V by 5 bases and J by 1 base, and 13 bases separated the two germline ends. Per the germline V gene, CDR1 is SGHNT and CDR2 is YYREEE (reference sequence). This CDR3 is built from 14 residues. The full variable domain, its missing parts supplied by reference TRBV5-4 and TRBJ2-7, is ETGVTQSPTHLIKTRGQQVTLRCSSQSGHNTVSWYQQALGQGPQFIFQYYREEENGRGNFPPRFSGLQFPNYSSELNVNALELDDSALYLCASSSRGRSYEQYFGPGTRLTVT.

The gene calls are TRBV5-1 and TRBJ1-1; possible D gene TRBD1, 5 bases. The length of the CDR3 is 15 residues. V was clipped by 0 bases and J by 5 bases, with 14 bases between them. Per germline, CDR1 SGHRS and CDR2 YFSETQ. This CDR3 is CASSLGTGGSTEAFF. CDR3 DNA: TGCGCCAGCAGCTTGGGGACCGGGGGTAGTACTGAAGCTTTCTTT.

The V call is TRBV30, the J call TRBJ2-2, with a possible D match to TRBD2 (5 bases). This CDR3 region has 14 residues. The germline CDR1 and CDR2 sequences are GTSNPN and SVGIG (reference sequence). The chain's CDR3 is CAAPGVLDTGELFF. The DNA for the CDR3 is TGTGCTGCCCCCGGGGTCTTAGACACCGGGGAGCTGTTTTTT. Supplemented by reference TRBV30 and TRBJ2-2, the full variable domain reads SQTIHQWPATLVQPVGSPLSLECTVEGTSNPNLYWYRQAAGRGLQLLFYSVGIGQISSEVPQNLSASRPQDRQFILSSKKLLLSDSGFYLCAAPGVLDTGELFFGEGSRLTVL.

This sequence joins TRBV7-9 and TRBJ2-2, with D perhaps matching TRBD1 (5 bases). The CDR3 has 13 residues. V was trimmed by 8 bases and J by 4 bases, leaving 11 bases between them. CDR1 SEHNR and CDR2 FQNEAQ come from the germline V gene (reference sequence). This CDR3 reads CASPRVGTGELFF. CDR3 coding DNA: TGTGCCAGCCCCAGGGTGGGCACCGGGGAGCTGTTTTTT. Full variable domain (missing parts from reference TRBV7-9 and TRBJ2-2): DTGVSQNPRHKITKRGQNVTFRCDPISEHNRLYWYRQTLGQGPEFLTYFQNEAQLEKSRLLSDRFSAERPKGSFSTLEIQRTEQGDSAMYLCASPRVGTGELFFGEGSRLTVL.

The chain is built from TRBV7-3 and TRBJ1-1; D is undetermined. CDR3 length: 13 residues. V lost 4 bases to trimming and J lost 1 base, with 7 bases between them. The germline CDR1 and CDR2 sequences are SGHTA and FQGTGA. The CDR3 DNA follows: TGTGCCAGCAGCTCCTCAGAGAACACTGAAGCTTTCTTT. Protein: CASSSSENTEAFF.

This chain connects TRBV7-9 to TRBJ1-5; possibly TRBD1 for D (6 bases). Trimming removed 4 bases from V and 1 base from J, with 8 bases in between. CDR3 length: 14 amino acids. CDR1 and CDR2 from the germline V gene are SEHNR and FQNEAQ (reference sequence). The CDR3 sequence: CASSSGASNQPQHF. CDR3 coding DNA: TGTGCCAGCAGCTCGGGGGCCAGCAATCAGCCCCAGCATTTT.

The J gene is TRBJ1-2, the V gene TRBV19; 7 bases line up with TRBD1. V lost 7 bases, J lost 5 bases, and 13 bases stayed unmatched. The CDR3 is 15 residues long. The germline V gene has CDR1 LNHDA and CDR2 SQIVND (reference sequence). The CDR3 coding sequence is TGTGCCAGTACTAAGACAGGGTCCGGGGGATATGGCTACACCTTC. This gives the protein CASTKTGSGGYGYTF.

The V call is TRBV30, the J call TRBJ2-5; no clear D. The DNA end is a closer match to TRBJ2-7, so the J assignment may be wrong. The CDR3 totals 13 residues. Germline lookup yields CDR1 GTSNPN and CDR2 SVGIG (reference sequence). The chain's CDR3 is CAWSSGSSYEQYF. CDR3 sequence (DNA): TGTGCCTGGAGTTCTGGAAGCTCCTACGAGCAGTACTTC.

CDR3 in amino acids: CASSYGQGGDGYTF. The CDR3 DNA is TGTGCCAGCAGCTACGGACAGGGGGGCGATGGCTACACCTTC. J is TRBJ1-2 and V is TRBV7-9; 10 bases match TRBD1. The CDR3 spans 14 residues. The V segment lost 4 bases and the J segment 6 bases; nucleotides outside the gene matches: 5. The germline gives CDR1 SEHNR, CDR2 FQNEAQ (reference sequence).

The chain is built from TRBV4-1 and TRBJ1-1, with D uncertain. The CDR3 is 15 amino acids. Germline V CDR1 and CDR2: MGHRA, YSYEKL. Trimming removed 4 bases from V and 0 bases from J, with 12 bases in between. CDR3 sequence: CASSRSPSMNTEAFF. The CDR3 DNA follows: TGCGCCAGCAGCCGAAGTCCCAGTATGAACACTGAAGCTTTCTTT.

This clone occurred many times. For the CDR3, the DNA is TGTGCCAGCAGCGTATCTGGGGGCACTGAAGCTTTCTTT. Protein: CASSVSGGTEAFF. The chain combines TRBV9 with TRBJ1-1, with TRBD1 as a possible D gene (5 bases). The CDR3 has 13 amino acids. Per germline, CDR1 SGDLS and CDR2 YYNGEE. V was cut by 1 base and J by 4 bases, with 8 bases left in between.

Written as DNA, the CDR3 is TGTGCCAGCAGCTTAGACAGGACAGGGTTCTACGAGCAGTACTTC. Encoded protein: CASSLDRTGFYEQYF. J is TRBJ2-7 and V is TRBV7-9; 8 bases agree with TRBD1. The CDR3 length is 15 residues. With V trimmed by 1 base and J by 3 bases, 5 bases remained unmatched. Germline CDR1 is SEHNR and CDR2 is FQNEAQ (reference sequence).